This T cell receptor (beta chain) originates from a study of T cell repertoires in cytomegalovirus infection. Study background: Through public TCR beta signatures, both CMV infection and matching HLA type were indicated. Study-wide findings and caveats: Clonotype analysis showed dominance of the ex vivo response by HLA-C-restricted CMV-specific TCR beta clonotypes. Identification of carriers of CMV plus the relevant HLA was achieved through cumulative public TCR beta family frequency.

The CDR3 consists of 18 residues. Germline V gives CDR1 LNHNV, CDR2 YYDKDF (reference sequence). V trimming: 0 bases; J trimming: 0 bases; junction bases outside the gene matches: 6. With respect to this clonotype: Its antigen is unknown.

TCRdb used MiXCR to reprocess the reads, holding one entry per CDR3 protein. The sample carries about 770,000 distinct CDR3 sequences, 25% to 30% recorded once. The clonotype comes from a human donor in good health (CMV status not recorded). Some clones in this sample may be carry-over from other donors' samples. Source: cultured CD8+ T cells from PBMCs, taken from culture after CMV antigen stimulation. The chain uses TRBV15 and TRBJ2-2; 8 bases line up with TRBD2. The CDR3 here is CATSRDVGGGPNTGELFF. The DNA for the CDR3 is TGTGCCACCAGCAGAGATGTGGGCGGGGGGCCGAACACCGGGGAGCTGTTTTTT.